What follows are 25 T cell receptor beta chains derived from one specimen sequenced in a study of blood T cell repertoires in COVID-19. TCRdb's table, derived via immunoSEQ multiplex PCR, lists solely in-frame clones and lacks some. Of about 170,000 clones listed, approximately 92% are singletons. Sequenced: peripheral blood. The receptors here all came from a woman aged 45-60 years with acute or convalescent COVID-19.

This chain links TRBV4-1 with TRBJ1-2; no definite D call. V gave up 0 bases and J gave up 5 bases, with 13 bases separating them. CDR1 MGHRA and CDR2 YSYEKL come from the germline V gene. The CDR3 runs to 15 residues. The CDR3: CASSQDLFPRYGYTF. CDR3 DNA: TGCGCCAGCAGCCAAGATCTCTTTCCGCGTTATGGCTACACCTTC.

This chain uses TRBV29-1 with TRBJ1-4; 11 nucleotides match TRBD1. The V gene end was trimmed by 7 bases and the J gene end by 1 base; junction bases not matched to a gene: 5. CDR1 and CDR2 (germline): SQVTM, ANQGSEA. This CDR3 has 15 residues. CDR3 nucleotide sequence: TGCAGCGCCCTCGGGACAGGGGGAACTAATGAAAAACTGTTTTTT. As protein: CSALGTGGTNEKLFF.

The chain is built from TRBV7-3 and TRBJ2-1; a possible D gene is TRBD2 (5 bases). CDR1 and CDR2 from the germline V gene are SGHTA and FQGTGA. CDR3 length equals 13 residues. The V and J ends lost 4 bases and 4 bases respectively, with 8 bases between them. The CDR3 loop reads CASSSGLYNEQFF. The CDR3, as DNA: TGTGCCAGCAGCTCAGGACTGTACAATGAGCAGTTCTTC.

This clone was seen only once. The rearrangement joins TRBV21-1 to TRBJ1-1. TRBV21-1 is recorded as a pseudogene. The CDR3 is made up of 15 amino acids. This CDR3 is CASSTPQGLITEAFF. As DNA, the CDR3 is TGTGCCAGCAGCACTCCCCAGGGACTTATCACTGAAGCTTTCTTT.

V is TRBV27 and J is TRBJ2-1; 9 bases fit TRBD1. Germline CDR1 MNHEY, CDR2 SMNVEV (reference sequence). CDR3 length equals 15 residues. V was clipped by 1 base and J by 6 bases; unmatched bases: 4. For the CDR3, the DNA is TGTGCCAGCAGTTTATTGGACAGGGGTATCAATGAGCAGTTCTTC. Translated, it gives CASSLLDRGINEQFF.

CDR3 sequence (DNA): TGCGCCAGCAGCTTGGGACTAGAGAACGCCAATTCACCCCTCCACTTT. Protein product: CASSLGLENANSPLHF. V is TRBV5-1 and J is TRBJ1-6; D is ambiguous. The germline V gene has CDR1 SGHRS and CDR2 YFSETQ. The ends were cut back, 0 bases at V and 7 bases at J, with 14 bases in the middle. CDR3 size: 16 residues. Full variable domain (outside the CDR3, taken from reference TRBV5-1 and TRBJ1-6): KAGVTQTPRYLIKTRGQQVTLSCSPISGHRSVSWYQQTPGQGLQFLFEYFSETQRNKGNFPGRFSGRQFSNSRSEMNVSTLELGDSALYLCASSLGLENANSPLHFGNGTRLTVT.

This clone was counted between two and nine times. The V call is TRBV7-9, the J call TRBJ2-7, with TRBD1 as a possible D gene (5 bases). CDR3 length: 14 amino acids. Germline CDR1 is SEHNR and CDR2 is FQNEAQ (reference sequence). V lost 5 bases, J lost 2 bases, and 13 bases lay in between. The CDR3 protein is CASSPRQRAYEQYF. CDR3 coding DNA: TGTGCCAGCAGCCCTAGACAGAGAGCCTACGAGCAGTACTTC.

The chain uses TRBV5-8 and TRBJ1-5, with no clear D. V was trimmed by 4 bases and J by 6 bases, leaving 17 bases between them. CDR1 and CDR2 from the germline V gene are SGHTS and YDEGEE. This CDR3 has 15 residues. The CDR3 nucleotides read TGTGCCAGCAGCCCGCCGGGAGGTTTGGGTCAGCCCCAGCATTTT. It specifies CASSPPGGLGQPQHF.

The chain links TRBV7-6 to TRBJ1-4, with 8 nucleotides matching TRBD1. This CDR3 is built from 18 residues. Per germline, CDR1 SGHVS and CDR2 FNYEAQ. Unmatched junction bases numbered 16, after V lost 6 bases and J lost 4 bases. CDR3 sequence (DNA): TGTGCCAGCAGGGCAGGGGGCGCGGGTGTCCCTCTTAATGAAAAACTGTTTTTT. Its protein product is CASRAGGAGVPLNEKLFF.

The rearrangement joins TRBV11-2 to TRBJ1-5, with TRBD1 matching over 8 bases. Per germline, CDR1 SGHAT and CDR2 FQNNGV. The CDR3 covers 15 residues. Losses at the gene ends were 3 bases for V and 6 bases for J; bases not matched to a gene: 7. The CDR3 coding sequence is TGTGCCAGCAGCTTTCAGGGGGCGCAGGGTCAGCCCCAGCATTTT. It encodes CASSFQGAQGQPQHF.

The chain has TRBV24-1 and TRBJ1-5; D ambiguous. Germline V gives CDR1 KGHDR, CDR2 SFDVKD. The V and J ends lost 3 bases and 4 bases respectively, with 6 bases between them. There are 13 residues in the CDR3. The CDR3 DNA reads as TGTGCCACCAGTGATCGGGGTAATCAGCCCCAGCATTTT. Its protein is CATSDRGNQPQHF.

The genes are TRBV10-3 and TRBJ2-1, with TRBD2 identical over 7 bases. CDR1 ENHRY and CDR2 SYGVKD come from the germline V gene. V lost 4 bases, J lost 0 bases, and 6 bases stayed unmatched. CDR3 size: 16 residues. The CDR3 region has the DNA TGTGCCATCAGTGCGGCAAAGCGGGACTCCTACAATGAGCAGTTCTTC. It specifies CAISAAKRDSYNEQFF.

V gene TRBV7-6 combines with J gene TRBJ2-1; 8 bases align to TRBD2. V trimming: 5 bases; J trimming: 10 bases; junction bases outside the gene matches: 22. Germline V gives CDR1 SGHVS, CDR2 FNYEAQ. CDR3 length: 18 residues. CDR3 sequence (DNA): TGTGCCAGCAGCCCGAGCCTCAGGGTTCGGGAGGGATCACACGAGCAGTTCTTC. This encodes CASSPSLRVREGSHEQFF. The whole variable domain, filled in from reference TRBV7-6 and TRBJ2-1, reads GAGVSQSPRYKVTKRGQDVALRCDPISGHVSLYWYRQALGQGPEFLTYFNYEAQQDKSGLPNDRFSAERPEGSISTLTIQRTEQRDSAMYRCASSPSLRVREGSHEQFFGPGTRLTVL.

This clone was detected once. V gene TRBV5-4 combines with J gene TRBJ2-5; maybe TRBD2 (6 bases). Germline lookup yields CDR1 SGHNT and CDR2 YYREEE (reference sequence). The CDR3 is 14 residues long. Trimming left V 2 bases short and J 2 bases short, with 10 bases between. CDR3 DNA sequence: TGTGCCAGCAGCTTAGGGACTTCACAAGAGACCCAGTACTTC. Translating it yields CASSLGTSQETQYF.

The V call is TRBV10-1, the J call TRBJ2-3, with unresolved D. The CDR3 has 13 amino acids. Deletions cut 2 bases from V and 10 bases from J, with 13 bases between. Looked up from germline, CDR1 is WNHNN and CDR2 is SYGVQD (reference sequence). CDR3 nucleotides: TGCGCCAGCAGTGAGCCAGGCCGAGTGCCGCAGTATTTT. Translated: CASSEPGRVPQYF.

This sequence joins TRBV9 and TRBJ2-2, with D possibly matching TRBD1 (6 bases). The CDR3 covers 17 residues. Trimming removed 0 bases at V and 1 base at J, with 13 bases between. CDR1 and CDR2 (germline): SGDLS, YYNGEE. This CDR3 reads CASSVEQGIMNTGELFF. The CDR3 coding sequence is TGTGCCAGCAGCGTAGAACAGGGAATCATGAACACCGGGGAGCTGTTTTTT. The entire variable domain, with the rest obtained from reference TRBV9 and TRBJ2-2, is as follows: DSGVTQTPKHLITATGQRVTLRCSPRSGDLSVYWYQQSLDQGLQFLIQYYNGEERAKGNILERFSAQQFPDLHSELNLSSLELGDSALYFCASSVEQGIMNTGELFFGEGSRLTVL.

The chain carries TRBV3-1 (or the pseudogene TRBV3-2) and TRBJ2-6; unclear D gene. Germline CDR1 reads LGHDT; CDR2 reads YNNKEL (reference sequence). This CDR3 has 15 residues. V was pared by 0 bases and J by 8 bases, with 11 bases between. CDR3 bases: TGTGCCAGCAGCCAAGAGTTAACCGGGTCCAACGTCCTGACTTTC. Protein product: CASSQELTGSNVLTF.

The chain joins TRBV5-4 to TRBJ2-1; 10 bases agree with TRBD1. With 3 bases clipped from V and 3 bases from J, the junction kept 9 bases outside the gene matches. The V gene's germline CDR1 is SGHNT and CDR2 YYREEE (reference sequence). The CDR3 totals 17 residues. CDR3 loop: CASSSLDRTGGYNEQFF. The CDR3 bases are TGTGCCAGCAGCTCGTTAGACCGGACAGGGGGCTACAATGAGCAGTTCTTC.

In the case of this clone: The same CDR3 arises from other DNA sequences in this sample as well. The chain has TRBV30 and TRBJ1-1, with D hard to call. V shed 1 base and J shed 6 bases, with 6 bases lying between them. Germline V gene data show CDR1 as GTSNPN and CDR2 as SVGIG (reference sequence). This CDR3 contains 11 residues. CDR3 in DNA: TGTGCCTGGAGTGGAGGCCCTGAAGCTTTCTTT. As protein: CAWSGGPEAFF.

The V call is TRBV19, the J call TRBJ2-2; maybe TRBD2 (7 bases). Per the germline V gene, CDR1 is LNHDA and CDR2 is SQIVND (reference sequence). The CDR3 runs to 17 residues. Trimming took 0 bases from V and 6 from J, leaving 17 bases between them. CDR3 DNA sequence: TGTGCCAGTAGTATAGACCGGCGGGGGAGGGGGTCCGGGGAGCTGTTTTTT. It specifies CASSIDRRGRGSGELFF.

The rearrangement uses TRBV30 and TRBJ1-2; TRBD1 is a possible D gene (5 bases). V shed 5 bases and J shed 4 bases, with 23 bases lying between them. The CDR3 runs 16 residues. CDR1 GTSNPN and CDR2 SVGIG come from the germline V gene (reference sequence). The CDR3 nucleotides are TGTGCCTGGGGTTGTCAAGGGACTCCTCATTGCTATGGCTACACCTTC. Its translation: CAWGCQGTPHCYGYTF.

The CDR3, as DNA: TGTGCCAGCAGCTTGACAGGGACACGCAATCAGCCCCAGCATTTT. This codes for CASSLTGTRNQPQHF. The chain has TRBV5-8 and TRBJ1-5; possible D gene TRBD1, 6 bases. The ends were cut back, 1 base at V and 2 bases at J, with 10 bases in the middle. This CDR3 contains 15 residues. The germline V gene encodes CDR1 SGHTS and CDR2 YDEGEE.

V and J are TRBV11-2 and TRBJ1-2; 9 nucleotides align to TRBD1. Trimming removed 4 bases from V and 14 bases from J; junction bases left unmatched: 8. The CDR3 runs 12 residues. Looked up from germline, CDR1 is SGHAT and CDR2 is FQNNGV. The CDR3, as DNA: TGTGCCAGCAGCTCCCACAGGGGGCAGAGAACCTTC. It yields the protein CASSSHRGQRTF.

This clone showed up just a few times. This rearrangement joins TRBV6-4 to TRBJ1-1; 7 bases are a match to TRBD1. From germline, CDR1 is MRHNA and CDR2 SNTAGT. J gave up 1 base and V 5 bases, and 1 base lay outside the gene matches. CDR3 length: 13 amino acids. The CDR3 region is CASSTGANTEAFF. Here the CDR3 DNA reads TGTGCCAGCAGTACAGGGGCGAACACTGAAGCTTTCTTT.

The chain joins TRBV5-4 to TRBJ1-5; no firm D call. V was clipped by 0 bases and J by 3 bases, with 10 bases between them. The CDR3 totals 15 residues. Germline CDR1 and CDR2: SGHNT and YYREEE (reference sequence). Written as DNA, the CDR3 is TGTGCCAGCAGCTTGGCCCCGGGAAACAATCAGCCCCAGCATTTT. Translation: CASSLAPGNNQPQHF.